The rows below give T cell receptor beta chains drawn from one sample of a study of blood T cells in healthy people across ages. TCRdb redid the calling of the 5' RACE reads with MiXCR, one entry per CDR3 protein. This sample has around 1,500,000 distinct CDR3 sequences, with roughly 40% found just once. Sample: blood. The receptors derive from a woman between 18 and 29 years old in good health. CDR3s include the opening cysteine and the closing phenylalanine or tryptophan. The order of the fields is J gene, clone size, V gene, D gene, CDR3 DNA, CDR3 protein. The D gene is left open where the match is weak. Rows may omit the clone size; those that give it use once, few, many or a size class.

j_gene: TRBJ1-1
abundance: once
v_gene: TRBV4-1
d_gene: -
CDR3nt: TGCGCCAGCAGCCAAGATTCCCCGGGATGGAACACTGAAGCTTTCTTT
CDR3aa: CASSQDSPGWNTEAFF

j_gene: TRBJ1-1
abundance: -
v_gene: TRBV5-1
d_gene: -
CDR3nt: TGCGCCAGCAGCTTGGCGGGTACCCAGGGGGAAGCTTTCTTT
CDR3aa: CASSLAGTQGEAFF

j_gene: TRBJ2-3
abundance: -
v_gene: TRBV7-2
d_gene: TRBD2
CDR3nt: TGTGCCAGCAGCCTCCAGACTGTCGCGGGGGCGCAGTATTTT
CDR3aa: CASSLQTVAGAQYF

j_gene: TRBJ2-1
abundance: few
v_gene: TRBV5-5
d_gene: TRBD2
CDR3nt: TGTGCCAGCAGCATCCGACTAGCGGGAGAGGTAGACAATGAGCAGTTCTTC
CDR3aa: CASSIRLAGEVDNEQFF

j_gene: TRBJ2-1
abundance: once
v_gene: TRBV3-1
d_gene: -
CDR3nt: TGTGCCAGCAGCCAAGGCTCTAGCCCCCATGAGCAGTTCTTC
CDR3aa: CASSQGSSPHEQFF

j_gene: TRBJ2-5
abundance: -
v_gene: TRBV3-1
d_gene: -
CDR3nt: TGTGCCAGCAGCCAGCATGAGTGGGAGACCCAGTACTTC
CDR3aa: CASSQHEWETQYF

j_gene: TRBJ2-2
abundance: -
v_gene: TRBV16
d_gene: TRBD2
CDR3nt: TGTGCCAGCAGCCAATTCGAAAGCGGGGTCACCGGGGAGCTGTTTTTT
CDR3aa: CASSQFESGVTGELFF

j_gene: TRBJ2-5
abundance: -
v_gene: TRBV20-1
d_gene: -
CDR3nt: TGCGGTGCTAGTAGTGGTTCGGAGCGGAAAATGGCAGAGACCCAGTACTTC
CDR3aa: CGASSGSERKMAETQYF

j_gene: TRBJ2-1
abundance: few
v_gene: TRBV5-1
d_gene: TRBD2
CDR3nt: TGCGCCAGCAGCCTAGTTATAGCGGGAGTGGGTGGAAATGAGCAGTTCTTC
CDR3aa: CASSLVIAGVGGNEQFF

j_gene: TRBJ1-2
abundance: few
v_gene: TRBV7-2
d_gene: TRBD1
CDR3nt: TGTGCCAGCAGCTCCGAAGGGACAGTTTATGGCTACACCTTC
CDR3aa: CASSSEGTVYGYTF